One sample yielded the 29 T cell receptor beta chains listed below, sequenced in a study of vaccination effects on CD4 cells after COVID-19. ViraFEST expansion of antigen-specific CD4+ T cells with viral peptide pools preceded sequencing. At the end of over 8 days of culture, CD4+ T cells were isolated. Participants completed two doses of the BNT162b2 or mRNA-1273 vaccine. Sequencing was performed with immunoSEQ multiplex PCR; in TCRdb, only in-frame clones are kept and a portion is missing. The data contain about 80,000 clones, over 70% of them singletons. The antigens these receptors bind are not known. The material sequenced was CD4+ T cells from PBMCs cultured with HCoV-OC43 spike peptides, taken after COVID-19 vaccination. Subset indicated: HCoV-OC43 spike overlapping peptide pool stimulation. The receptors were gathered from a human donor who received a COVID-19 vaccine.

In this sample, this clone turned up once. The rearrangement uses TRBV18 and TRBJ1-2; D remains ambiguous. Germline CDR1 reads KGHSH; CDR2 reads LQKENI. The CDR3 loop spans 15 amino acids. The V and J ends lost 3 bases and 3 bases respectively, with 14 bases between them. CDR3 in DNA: TGTGCCAGCTCACCGGACGCAGAGCCCCACTATGGCTACACCTTC. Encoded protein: CASSPDAEPHYGYTF.

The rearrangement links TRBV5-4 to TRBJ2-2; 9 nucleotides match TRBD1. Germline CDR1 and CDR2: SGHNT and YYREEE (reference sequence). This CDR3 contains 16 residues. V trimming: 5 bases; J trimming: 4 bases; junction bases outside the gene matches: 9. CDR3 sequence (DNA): TGTGCCAGCAGTCGGGACAGGGTTGGGACCACCGGGGAGCTGTTTTTT. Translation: CASSRDRVGTTGELFF.

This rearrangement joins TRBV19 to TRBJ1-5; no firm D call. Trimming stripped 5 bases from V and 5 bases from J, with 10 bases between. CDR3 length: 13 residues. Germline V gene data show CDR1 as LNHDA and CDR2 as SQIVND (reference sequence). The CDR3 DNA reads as TGTGCCAGTAGTTCAGCTTTCGATCAGCCCCAGCATTTT. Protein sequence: CASSSAFDQPQHF.

The CDR3, as DNA: TGTGCCAGTAGTATGAGCGGCTCCAATGAGCAGTTCTTC. Protein: CASSMSGSNEQFF. This rearrangement joins TRBV19 to TRBJ2-1; possible D gene TRBD2, 5 bases. This CDR3 comprises 13 residues. Germline CDR1 LNHDA, CDR2 SQIVND (reference sequence). Trimming took off 3 bases at V and 6 bases at J, with 9 bases between the two ends.

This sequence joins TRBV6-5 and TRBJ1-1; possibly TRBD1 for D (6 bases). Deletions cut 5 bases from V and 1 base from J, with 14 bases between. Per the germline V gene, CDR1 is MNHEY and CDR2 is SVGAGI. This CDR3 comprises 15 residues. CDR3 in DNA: TGTGCCAGCAGTCTCCGGACAGACGGGAACACTGAAGCTTTCTTT. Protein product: CASSLRTDGNTEAFF.

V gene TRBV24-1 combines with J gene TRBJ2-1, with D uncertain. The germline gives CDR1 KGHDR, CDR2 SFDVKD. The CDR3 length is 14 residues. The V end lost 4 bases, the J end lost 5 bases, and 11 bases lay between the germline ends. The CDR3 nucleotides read TGTGCCACCAGTGACCCCGTGGCTCACAATGAGCAGTTCTTC. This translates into CATSDPVAHNEQFF.

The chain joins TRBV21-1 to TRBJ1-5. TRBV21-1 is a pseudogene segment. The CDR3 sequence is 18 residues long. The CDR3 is CASSNKARSLASNQPQHF. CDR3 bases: TGTGCCAGCAGCAATAAGGCCCGAAGTTTAGCTAGCAATCAGCCCCAGCATTTT.

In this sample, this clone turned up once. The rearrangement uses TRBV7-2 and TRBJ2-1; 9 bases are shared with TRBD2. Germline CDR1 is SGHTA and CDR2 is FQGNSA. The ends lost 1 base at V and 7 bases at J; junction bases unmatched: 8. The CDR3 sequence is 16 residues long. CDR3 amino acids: CASSLGLGGGANEQFF. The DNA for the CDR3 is TGTGCCAGCAGCTTAGGTTTGGGCGGGGGGGCAAATGAGCAGTTCTTC.

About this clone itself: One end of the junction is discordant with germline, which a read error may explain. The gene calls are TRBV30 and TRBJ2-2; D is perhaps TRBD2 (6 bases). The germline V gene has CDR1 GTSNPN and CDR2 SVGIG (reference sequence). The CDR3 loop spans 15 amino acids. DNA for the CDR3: TGTGCCTGGGGTGTAGAGGGGCGGGGCACCGGGGAGCTGTTTTTT. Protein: CAWGVEGRGTGELFF.

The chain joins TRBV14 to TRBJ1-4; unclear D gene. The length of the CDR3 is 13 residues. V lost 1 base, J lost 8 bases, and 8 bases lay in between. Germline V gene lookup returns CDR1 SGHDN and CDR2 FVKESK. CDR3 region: CASSQGRAEKLFF. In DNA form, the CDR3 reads TGTGCCAGCAGCCAAGGCCGAGCCGAAAAACTGTTTTTT.

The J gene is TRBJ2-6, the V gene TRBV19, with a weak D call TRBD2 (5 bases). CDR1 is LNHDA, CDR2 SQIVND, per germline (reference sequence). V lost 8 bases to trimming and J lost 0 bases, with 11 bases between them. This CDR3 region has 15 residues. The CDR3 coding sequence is TGTGCCAGTCTTGGACTGCACTCTGGGGCCAACGTCCTGACTTTC. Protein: CASLGLHSGANVLTF.

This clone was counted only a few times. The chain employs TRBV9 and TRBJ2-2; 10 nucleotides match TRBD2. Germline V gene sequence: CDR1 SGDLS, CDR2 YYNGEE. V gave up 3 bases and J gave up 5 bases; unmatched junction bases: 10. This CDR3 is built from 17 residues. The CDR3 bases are TGTGCCAGCAGCGAGGAAGCGGGGGGGCCGAGAACCGGGGAGCTGTTTTTT. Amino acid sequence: CASSEEAGGPRTGELFF.

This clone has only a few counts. The CDR3 DNA sequence: TGTGCCAGCAGCTTGTGGAGGGAGAACTATGGCTACACCTTC. Translated, it gives CASSLWRENYGYTF. The chain is built from TRBV7-2 and TRBJ1-2; D remains unclear. Germline assignment: CDR1 SGHTA and CDR2 FQGNSA. The length of the CDR3 is 14 residues. Trimming shortened V by 3 bases and J by 2 bases, and 10 bases separated the two germline ends.

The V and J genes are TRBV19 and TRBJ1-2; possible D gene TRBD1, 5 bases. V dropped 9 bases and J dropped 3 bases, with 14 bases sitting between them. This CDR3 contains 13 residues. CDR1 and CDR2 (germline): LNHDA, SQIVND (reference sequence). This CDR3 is CASSGLLDYGYTF. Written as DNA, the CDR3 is TGTGCCAGCTCGGGGCTCCTAGACTATGGCTACACCTTC.

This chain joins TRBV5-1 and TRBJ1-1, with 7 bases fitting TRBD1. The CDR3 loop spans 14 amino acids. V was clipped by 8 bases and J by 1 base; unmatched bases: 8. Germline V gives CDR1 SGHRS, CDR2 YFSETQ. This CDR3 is CASHTGQSNTEAFF. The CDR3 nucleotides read TGCGCCAGTCATACGGGACAGTCGAACACTGAAGCTTTCTTT.

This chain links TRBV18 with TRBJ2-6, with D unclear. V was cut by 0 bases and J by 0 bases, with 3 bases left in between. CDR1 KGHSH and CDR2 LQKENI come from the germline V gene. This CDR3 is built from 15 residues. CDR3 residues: CASSPPLSGANVLTF. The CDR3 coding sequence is TGTGCCAGCTCACCACCCCTCTCTGGGGCCAACGTCCTGACTTTC.

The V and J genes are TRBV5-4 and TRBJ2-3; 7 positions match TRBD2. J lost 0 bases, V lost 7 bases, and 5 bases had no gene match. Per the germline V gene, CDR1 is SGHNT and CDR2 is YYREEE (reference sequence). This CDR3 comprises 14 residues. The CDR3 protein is CASAPAGSTDTQYF. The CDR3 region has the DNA TGTGCCAGCGCCCCAGCGGGGAGCACAGATACGCAGTATTTT.

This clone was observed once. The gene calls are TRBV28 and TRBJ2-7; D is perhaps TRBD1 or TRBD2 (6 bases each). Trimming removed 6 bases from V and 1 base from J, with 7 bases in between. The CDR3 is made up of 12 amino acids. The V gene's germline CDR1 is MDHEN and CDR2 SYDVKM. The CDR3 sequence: CASRGGSYEQYV. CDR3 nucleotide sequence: TGTGCCAGCAGAGGGGGGTCCTACGAGCAGTACGTC.

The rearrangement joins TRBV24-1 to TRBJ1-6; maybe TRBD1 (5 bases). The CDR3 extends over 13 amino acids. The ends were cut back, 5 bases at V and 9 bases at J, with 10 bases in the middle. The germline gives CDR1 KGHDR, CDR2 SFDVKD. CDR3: CATSGGTGSPLHF. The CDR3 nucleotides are TGTGCCACCAGTGGGGGGACGGGTTCACCCCTCCACTTT.

The CDR3 DNA sequence: TGTGCCAGCAGTGGGACAGGGGGCGGCAATCAGCCCCAGCATTTT. It translates to CASSGTGGGNQPQHF. This rearrangement joins TRBV2 to TRBJ1-5; 11 nucleotides align to TRBD1. Per germline, CDR1 SNHLY and CDR2 FYNNEI. J gave up 2 bases and V 4 bases, and 1 base lay outside the gene matches. The CDR3 is 15 amino acids.

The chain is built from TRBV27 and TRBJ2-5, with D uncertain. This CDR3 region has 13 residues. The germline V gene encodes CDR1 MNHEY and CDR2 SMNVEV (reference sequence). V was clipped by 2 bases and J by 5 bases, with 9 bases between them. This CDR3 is CASSLRHTETQYF. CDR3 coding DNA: TGTGCCAGCAGTTTAAGGCATACGGAGACCCAGTACTTC.

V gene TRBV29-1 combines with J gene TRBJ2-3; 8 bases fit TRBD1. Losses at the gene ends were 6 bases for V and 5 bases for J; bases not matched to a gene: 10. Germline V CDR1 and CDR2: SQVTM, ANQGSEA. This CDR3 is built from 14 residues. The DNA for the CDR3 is TGCAGCGTCCCAAGGCAGGGGGCCGGAGATACGCAGTATTTT. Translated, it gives CSVPRQGAGDTQYF.

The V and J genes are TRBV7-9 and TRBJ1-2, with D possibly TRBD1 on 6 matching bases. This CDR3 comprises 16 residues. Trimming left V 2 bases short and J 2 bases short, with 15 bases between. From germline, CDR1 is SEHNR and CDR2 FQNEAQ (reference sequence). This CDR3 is CASSLSGSQGNYGYTF. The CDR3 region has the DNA TGTGCCAGCAGCTTATCAGGATCGCAGGGGAACTATGGCTACACCTTC.

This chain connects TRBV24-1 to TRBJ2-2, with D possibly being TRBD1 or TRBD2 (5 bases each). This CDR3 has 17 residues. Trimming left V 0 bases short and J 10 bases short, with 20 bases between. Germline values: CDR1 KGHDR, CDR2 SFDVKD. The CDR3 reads CATSDLNPGPGYAELFF. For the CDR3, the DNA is TGTGCCACCAGTGATTTGAACCCGGGACCGGGTTATGCGGAGCTGTTTTTT.

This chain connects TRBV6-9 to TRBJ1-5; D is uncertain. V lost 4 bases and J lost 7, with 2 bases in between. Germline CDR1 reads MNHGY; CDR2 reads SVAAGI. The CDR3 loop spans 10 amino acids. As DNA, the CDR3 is TGTGCCAGCAGTTTACAGCCCCAGCATTTT. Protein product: CASSLQPQHF.

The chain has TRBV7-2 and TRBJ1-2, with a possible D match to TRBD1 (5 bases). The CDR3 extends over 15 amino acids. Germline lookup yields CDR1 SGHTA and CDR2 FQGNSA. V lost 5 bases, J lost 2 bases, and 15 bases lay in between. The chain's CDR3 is CASSPSLGRNYGYTF. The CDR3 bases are TGTGCCAGCAGCCCGTCACTGGGACGGAACTATGGCTACACCTTC.

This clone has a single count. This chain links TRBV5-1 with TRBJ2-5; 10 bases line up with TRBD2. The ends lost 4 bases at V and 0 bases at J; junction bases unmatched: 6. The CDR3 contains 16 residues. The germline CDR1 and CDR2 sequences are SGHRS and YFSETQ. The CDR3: CASSRTSGLHQETQYF. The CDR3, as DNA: TGCGCCAGCAGCCGGACTAGCGGCCTACACCAAGAGACCCAGTACTTC.

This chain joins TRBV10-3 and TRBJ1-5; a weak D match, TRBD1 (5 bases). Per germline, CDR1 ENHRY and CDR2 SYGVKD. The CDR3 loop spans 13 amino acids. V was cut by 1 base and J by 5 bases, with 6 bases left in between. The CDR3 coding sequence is TGTGCCATCAGTGAGTGGGACCATCAGCCCCAGCATTTT. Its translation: CAISEWDHQPQHF.

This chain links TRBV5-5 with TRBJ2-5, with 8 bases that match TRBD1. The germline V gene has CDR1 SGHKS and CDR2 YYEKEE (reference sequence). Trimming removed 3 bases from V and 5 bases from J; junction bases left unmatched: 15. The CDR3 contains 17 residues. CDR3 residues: CASSWGPWGQEMETQYF. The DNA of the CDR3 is TGTGCCAGCAGCTGGGGGCCCTGGGGACAGGAGATGGAGACCCAGTACTTC.